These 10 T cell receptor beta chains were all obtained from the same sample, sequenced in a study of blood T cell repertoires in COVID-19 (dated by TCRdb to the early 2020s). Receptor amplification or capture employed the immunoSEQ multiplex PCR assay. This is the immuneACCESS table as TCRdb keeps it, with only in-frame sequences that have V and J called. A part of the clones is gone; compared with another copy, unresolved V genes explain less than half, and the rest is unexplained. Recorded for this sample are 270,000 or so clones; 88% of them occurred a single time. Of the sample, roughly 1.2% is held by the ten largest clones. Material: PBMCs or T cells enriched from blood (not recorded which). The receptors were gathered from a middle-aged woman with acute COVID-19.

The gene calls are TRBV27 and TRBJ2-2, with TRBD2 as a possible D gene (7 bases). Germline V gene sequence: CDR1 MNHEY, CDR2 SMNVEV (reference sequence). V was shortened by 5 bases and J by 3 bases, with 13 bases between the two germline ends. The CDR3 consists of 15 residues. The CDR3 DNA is TGTGCCAGCAGTGTGGGGGGGGCGGACACCGGGGAGCTGTTTTTT. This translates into CASSVGGADTGELFF.

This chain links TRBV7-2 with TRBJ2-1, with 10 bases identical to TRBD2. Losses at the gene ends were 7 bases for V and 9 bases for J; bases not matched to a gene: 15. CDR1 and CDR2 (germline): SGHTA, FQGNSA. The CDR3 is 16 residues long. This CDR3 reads CASKTGASGRVSEQFF. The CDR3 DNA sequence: TGTGCCAGCAAAACGGGGGCTAGCGGGAGAGTGAGTGAGCAGTTCTTC.

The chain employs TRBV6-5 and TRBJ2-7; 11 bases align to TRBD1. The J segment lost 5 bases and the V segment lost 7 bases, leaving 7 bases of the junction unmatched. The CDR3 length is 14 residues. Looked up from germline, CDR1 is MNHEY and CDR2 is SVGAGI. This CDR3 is CASKRGQGANEQYF. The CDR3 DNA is TGTGCCAGCAAGCGTGGACAGGGGGCCAACGAGCAGTACTTC.

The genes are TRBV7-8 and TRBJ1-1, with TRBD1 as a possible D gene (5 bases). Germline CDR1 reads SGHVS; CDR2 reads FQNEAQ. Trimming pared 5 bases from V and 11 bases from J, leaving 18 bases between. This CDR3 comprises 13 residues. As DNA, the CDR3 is TGTGCCAGCAGCCGGACTAACGGGGGGGATGCTTTCTTT. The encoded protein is CASSRTNGGDAFF.

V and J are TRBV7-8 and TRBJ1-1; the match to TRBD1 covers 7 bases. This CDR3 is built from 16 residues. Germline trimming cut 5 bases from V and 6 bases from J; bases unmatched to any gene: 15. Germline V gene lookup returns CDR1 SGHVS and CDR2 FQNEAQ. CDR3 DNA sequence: TGTGCCAGCAGCCTCGACAGGGTCCTACTTCATTCTGAAGCTTTCTTT. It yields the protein CASSLDRVLLHSEAFF.

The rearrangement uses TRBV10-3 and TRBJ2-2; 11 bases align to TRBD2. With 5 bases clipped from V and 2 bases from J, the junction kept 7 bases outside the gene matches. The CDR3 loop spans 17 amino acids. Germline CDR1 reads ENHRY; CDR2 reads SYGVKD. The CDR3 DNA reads TGTGCCATCAGTCAGTGGGGGACTAGCGGTAACACCGGGGAGCTGTTTTTT. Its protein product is CAISQWGTSGNTGELFF.

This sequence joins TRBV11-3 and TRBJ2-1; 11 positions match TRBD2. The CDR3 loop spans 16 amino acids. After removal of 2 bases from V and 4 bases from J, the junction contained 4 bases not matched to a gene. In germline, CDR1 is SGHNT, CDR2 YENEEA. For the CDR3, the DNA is TGTGCCAGCAGCTTACGCGGGACTAGCGGATACAATGAGCAGTTCTTC. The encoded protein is CASSLRGTSGYNEQFF.

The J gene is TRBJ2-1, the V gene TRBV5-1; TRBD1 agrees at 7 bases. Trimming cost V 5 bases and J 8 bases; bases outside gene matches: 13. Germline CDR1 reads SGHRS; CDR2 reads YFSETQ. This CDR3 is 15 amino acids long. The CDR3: CASSSGQLYSDEQFF. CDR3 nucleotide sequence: TGCGCCAGCAGTTCGGGACAGCTATATTCCGATGAGCAGTTCTTC.

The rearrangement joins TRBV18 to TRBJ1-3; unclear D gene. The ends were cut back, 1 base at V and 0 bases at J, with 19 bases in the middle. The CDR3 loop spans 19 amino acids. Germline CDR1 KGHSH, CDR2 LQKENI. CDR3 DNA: TGTGCCAGCTCACCACGCTACTTACCGGAGGGAGGCTCTGGAAACACCATATATTTT. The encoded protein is CASSPRYLPEGGSGNTIYF.

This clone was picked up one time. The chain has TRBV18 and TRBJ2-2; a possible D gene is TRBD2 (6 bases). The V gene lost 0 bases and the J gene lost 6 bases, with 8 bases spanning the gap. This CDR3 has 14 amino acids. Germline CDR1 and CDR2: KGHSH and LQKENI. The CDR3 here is CASSPPGGSGELFF. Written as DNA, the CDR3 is TGTGCCAGCTCACCACCGGGAGGCTCCGGGGAGCTGTTTTTT.